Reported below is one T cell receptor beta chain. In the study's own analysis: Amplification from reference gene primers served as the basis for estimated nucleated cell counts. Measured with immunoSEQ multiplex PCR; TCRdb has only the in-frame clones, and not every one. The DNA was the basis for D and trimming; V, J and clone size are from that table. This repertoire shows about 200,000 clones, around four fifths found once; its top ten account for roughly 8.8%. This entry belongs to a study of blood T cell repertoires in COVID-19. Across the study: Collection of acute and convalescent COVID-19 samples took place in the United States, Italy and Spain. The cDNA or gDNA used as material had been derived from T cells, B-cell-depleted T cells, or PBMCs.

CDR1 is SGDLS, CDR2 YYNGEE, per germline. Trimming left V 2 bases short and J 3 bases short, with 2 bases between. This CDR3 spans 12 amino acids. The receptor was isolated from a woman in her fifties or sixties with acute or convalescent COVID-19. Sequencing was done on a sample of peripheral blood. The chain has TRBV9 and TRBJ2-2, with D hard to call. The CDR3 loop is CASSVYTGELFF. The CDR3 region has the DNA TGTGCCAGCAGCGTCTACACCGGGGAGCTGTTTTTT.